The clone carrying this T cell receptor beta chain was counted a few times. A quantity of roughly 0.5 to 1 ug RNA underwent reverse transcription using random hexamers. TCRdb re-derived calls from the immunoSEQ multiplex PCR reads in MiXCR, one entry per CDR3 protein. The table includes about 150,000 distinct CDR3 sequences, approximately 96% detected once. This sample is drawn from a study of CD8 T cells in Susac syndrome. The patients who served as multiple sclerosis controls were treatment-naive and had stable or active relapsing-remitting disease that fulfilled the revised McDonald criteria. Both CD4+ and CD8+ T cells were negatively isolated, and TEMRA cells underwent FACS enrichment. V shed 0 bases and J shed 4 bases, with 7 bases lying between them. This CDR3 has 13 residues. Germline CDR1 reads SGHDT; CDR2 reads YYEEEE.

The clonotype comes from a human donor with multiple sclerosis. The J gene is TRBJ1-1, the V gene TRBV5-6, with D maybe TRBD1 (6 bases). The sequencing sample was made of CD8+ T cells from PBMCs. The CDR3 spells CASSLGTVTEAFF. The CDR3, as DNA: TGTGCCAGCAGCTTGGGGACAGTCACTGAAGCTTTCTTT.